This T cell receptor beta chain originates from a study of blood T cell repertoires in COVID-19. The wider study: There were acute and convalescent COVID-19 samples, and they came from the United States, Italy and Spain. From T cells, B-cell-depleted T cells, or PBMCs came the material, which was cDNA or gDNA.

The CDR3 spans 15 residues. The germline V gene has CDR1 SGHRS and CDR2 YFSETQ. The V and J ends lost 4 bases and 0 bases, in that order; junction bases with no gene match: 5. Original methodology: Estimates of nucleated cell counts were drawn from the amplification of reference gene primers. TCRdb's table, derived via immunoSEQ multiplex PCR, lists solely in-frame clones and lacks some. V and J calls and clone size come straight from that table; D and trimming were deduced from the DNA. The table shows about 160,000 clones, with around 90% occurring only once. The sample comprised peripheral blood. This receptor was identified in a man aged 18 to 30 with acute or convalescent COVID-19. The chain is built from TRBV5-1 and TRBJ2-3, with 7 bases that match TRBD1. CDR3: CASSRGQTSTDTQYF. As DNA, the CDR3 is TGCGCCAGCAGCAGGGGACAGACTAGCACAGATACGCAGTATTTT.